The 21 T cell receptor beta chains below come from one sample, sequenced in a study of CD8+CD57+ T cells in acquired aplastic anemia. Genomic DNA was employed as the template in profiling TCR beta VDJ and CDR3. Each CDR3 protein gets one entry after TCRdb re-called the reads with MiXCR. This sample has 350,000 to 450,000 distinct CDR3 sequences, with 65% to 80% found just once. The sequencing sample was made of sorted CD4+, CD8+, or CD8+CD57+ T cells (not recorded which) from PBMCs. The origin of the receptors is a human donor in good health, serving as a control.

V gene TRBV5-1 combines with J gene TRBJ2-1, with D perhaps matching TRBD1 or TRBD2 (5 bases each). Trimming removed 2 bases at V and 12 bases at J, with 15 bases between. The CDR3 length is 13 residues. Germline V CDR1 and CDR2: SGHRS, YFSETQ. The chain's CDR3 is CASSFGTDGRQFF. As DNA, the CDR3 is TGCGCCAGCAGCTTCGGGACCGACGGAAGGCAGTTCTTC.

The chain employs TRBV30 and TRBJ1-1; unclear D gene. The CDR3 contains 13 residues. Germline V lookup: CDR1 GTSNPN, CDR2 SVGIG (reference sequence). V lost 0 bases, J lost 0 bases, and 5 bases lay in between. Written as DNA, the CDR3 is TGTGCCTGGAGTGTTATATTGAACACTGAAGCTTTCTTT. It yields the protein CAWSVILNTEAFF.

Concerning this clonotype itself: Compared with germline, one end of the junction differs, possibly owing to a read error. This chain uses TRBV5-1 with TRBJ2-7; D may match TRBD1 or TRBD2 (5 bases each). This CDR3 contains 15 residues. From germline, CDR1 is SGHRS and CDR2 YFSETQ. The CDR3 sequence is CASSWTRGASYEQYF. In DNA form, the CDR3 reads TGTGCCAGCAGCTGGACGAGGGGCGCCTCCTACGAGCAGTACTTC. Full variable domain (missing parts from reference TRBV5-1 and TRBJ2-7): KAGVTQTPRYLIKTRGQQVTLSCSPISGHRSVSWYQQTPGQGLQFLFEYFSETQRNKGNFPGRFSGRQFSNSRSEMNVSTLELGDSALYLCASSWTRGASYEQYFGPGTRLTVT.

A note on this clonotype: A much bigger clone sits one base away, suggesting this may be a read error. The chain uses TRBV15 and TRBJ1-2; no clear D gene. Germline CDR1 is LNHNV and CDR2 is YYDKDF (reference sequence). The CDR3 covers 13 residues. Deletions cut 3 bases from V and 0 bases from J, with 5 bases between. The CDR3 region is CATSRETNYGYTF. Here the CDR3 DNA reads TGTGCCACCAGCAGGGAAACTAACTATGGCTACACCTTC.

There are a few counts of this clonotype. The rearrangement joins TRBV9 to TRBJ2-5; no reliable D call. Germline V CDR1 and CDR2: SGDLS, YYNGEE. The CDR3 is 11 residues long. Trimming took 7 bases from V and 4 from J, leaving 8 bases between them. CDR3 in amino acids: CASAWGETQYF. CDR3 nucleotide sequence: TGTGCCAGCGCCTGGGGAGAGACCCAGTACTTC.

This sequence joins TRBV28 and TRBJ1-6, with 11 nucleotides matching TRBD1. This CDR3 contains 16 residues. Germline V lookup: CDR1 MDHEN, CDR2 SYDVKM. With 4 bases clipped from V and 10 bases from J, the junction kept 9 bases outside the gene matches. The CDR3 sequence is CASSSWTGGAGSPLHF. The CDR3 coding sequence is TGTGCCAGCAGTTCATGGACAGGGGGCGCAGGATCACCCCTCCACTTT.

This clonotype showed up just once. The chain employs TRBV5-4 and TRBJ1-2; a weak D match, TRBD1 (5 bases). The CDR3 contains 13 residues. CDR1 is SGHNT, CDR2 YYREEE, per germline (reference sequence). The V end was cut by 4 bases, the J end by 9 bases, with 16 bases between. CDR3 protein: CASSGRGTISYTF. In DNA, the CDR3 is TGTGCCAGCAGCGGCCGGGGCACTATTAGCTACACCTTC. Together with reference TRBV5-4 and TRBJ1-2, the CDR3 gives the full variable domain: ETGVTQSPTHLIKTRGQQVTLRCSSQSGHNTVSWYQQALGQGPQFIFQYYREEENGRGNFPPRFSGLQFPNYSSELNVNALELDDSALYLCASSGRGTISYTFGSGTRLTVV.

The chain is built from TRBV9 and TRBJ1-2; D gene uncertain. Germline CDR1 is SGDLS and CDR2 is YYNGEE. The CDR3 covers 16 residues. Deletions cut 4 bases from V and 8 bases from J, with 24 bases between. The CDR3 nucleotides read TGTGCCAGCAGCAAGGATCTGGGGTGGGCCAGATCGGGCTACACCTTC. Translated: CASSKDLGWARSGYTF.

At least ten counts were recorded for this clonotype. The chain recombines TRBV7-2 with TRBJ1-2; D may be TRBD1 (6 bases). V lost 4 bases, J lost 3 bases, and 12 bases lay in between. The V gene's germline CDR1 is SGHTA and CDR2 FQGNSA. The CDR3 has 14 amino acids. CDR3 DNA: TGTGCCAGCAGCTCTGGACAGACCTACTATGGCTACACCTTC. Amino acids: CASSSGQTYYGYTF. The entire variable domain, with the rest obtained from reference TRBV7-2 and TRBJ1-2, is as follows: GAGVSQSPSNKVTEKGKDVELRCDPISGHTALYWYRQSLGQGLEFLIYFQGNSAPDKSGLPSDRFSAERTGGSVSTLTIQRTQQEDSAVYLCASSSGQTYYGYTFGSGTRLTVV.

Remarks on this clonotype: At one end, the junction sequence differs from germline, possibly due to a read error. V usage is TRBV7-9 and J usage is TRBJ1-6; the D gene is possibly TRBD1 (5 bases). CDR3 size: 16 residues. Germline lookup yields CDR1 SEHNR and CDR2 FQNEAQ (reference sequence). The CDR3 here is CASSSGPGSCKLPLHF. The CDR3 region has the DNA TGTGCTAGCAGTTCGGGACCGGGGTCCTGTAAGCTGCCCCTCCACTTT.

V is TRBV4-2 and J is TRBJ2-6; no clear D gene. V lost 0 bases to trimming and J lost 1 base, with 13 bases between them. Germline assignment: CDR1 LGHNA and CDR2 YNFKEQ. The CDR3 is 18 residues long. CDR3 bases: TGTGCCAGCAGCCAAGAGGATAGAGGAGAATCTGGGGCCAACGTCCTGACTTTC. It is translated as CASSQEDRGESGANVLTF.

The genes are TRBV5-5 and TRBJ1-2; maybe TRBD1 (6 bases). V lost 3 bases and J lost 1, with 19 bases in between. Germline V gene data show CDR1 as SGHKS and CDR2 as YYEKEE (reference sequence). The CDR3 sequence is 17 residues long. The CDR3 sequence is CASSWGGGGQHNYGYTF. In nucleotides, the CDR3 is TGTGCCAGCAGCTGGGGAGGGGGGGGGCAACATAACTATGGCTACACCTTC.

This clonotype is a singleton in its sample. One end of the junction fails to match germline, which may point to a read error. This chain uses TRBV10-1 with TRBJ2-7; D is unclear. Germline CDR1 is WNHNN and CDR2 is SYGVQD (reference sequence). The CDR3 consists of 13 residues. CDR3 DNA sequence: TGTGCCATCAGTGATGGGCCGATCTACGAGCAGTACTTC. Protein product: CAISDGPIYEQYF.

The chain couples TRBV7-2 to TRBJ1-1; D possibly corresponds to TRBD1 (5 bases). Between the trimmed V and J ends, which lost 5 bases and 10 bases, there was a span of 20 bases. CDR3 size: 14 residues. Germline V gives CDR1 SGHTA, CDR2 FQGNSA. CDR3 nucleotide sequence: TGTGCCAGCAGCCCCGGGCGGGGCACCACTACAGCTTTCTTT. Amino acids: CASSPGRGTTTAFF.

This clonotype came up many times. The chain has TRBV20-1 and TRBJ1-1; tentatively, D is TRBD1 (5 bases). CDR1 is DFQATT and CDR2 is SNEGSKA in the germline V gene (reference sequence). Trimming stripped 6 bases from V and 7 bases from J, with 24 bases between. This CDR3 spans 15 amino acids. Here the CDR3 reads CSATRVSGLGGEAFF. CDR3 coding DNA: TGCAGTGCCACTAGGGTATCAGGGCTTGGGGGTGAAGCTTTCTTT.

Comments on this clonotype: No conserved phenylalanine or tryptophan is present at the end of the CDR3, so a read error is the likely explanation. The chain employs TRBV7-6 and TRBJ2-7, with D perhaps TRBD2 (5 bases). This CDR3 is built from 13 residues. Germline V lookup: CDR1 SGHVS, CDR2 FNYEAQ. V was shortened by 1 base and J by 9 bases, with 13 bases between the two germline ends. CDR3 DNA: TGTGCCAGCAGCTTAGGGACTGGCGTCGGGCAGTACAAC. The encoded protein is CASSLGTGVGQYN.

There are many counts of this clonotype. This chain links TRBV20-1 with TRBJ1-2, with 10 bases fitting TRBD1. Germline CDR1 is DFQATT and CDR2 is SNEGSKA (reference sequence). This CDR3 has 15 residues. V trimming: 0 bases; J trimming: 7 bases; junction bases outside the gene matches: 8. CDR3 in DNA: TGCAGTGCTAGAGATCAAAGGACAGGGGGGGCTGGCTACACCTTC. Translation: CSARDQRTGGAGYTF.

With respect to this clonotype: The junction does not match germline at one end; this may be a read error. V and J are TRBV7-2 and TRBJ1-2; perhaps TRBD1 as D (5 bases). CDR3 length equals 14 residues. Germline V gene sequence: CDR1 SGHTA, CDR2 FQGNSA. The CDR3 here is CASRRRGVNEQYFF. The CDR3 DNA reads as TGTGCCAGCAGGCGAAGGGGAGTAAACGAGCAGTACTTCTTC.

This sequence joins TRBV20-1 and TRBJ2-1, with 8 bases matching TRBD2. The J segment lost 8 bases and the V segment lost 3 bases, leaving 0 bases of the junction unmatched. The CDR3 contains 11 residues. Germline V gene lookup returns CDR1 DFQATT and CDR2 SNEGSKA (reference sequence). This chain's CDR3 is CSARRGDEQFF. The CDR3 DNA sequence: TGCAGTGCTAGGCGGGGGGATGAGCAGTTCTTC.

A word on this clonotype: In this CDR3 the conserved last residue, phenylalanine or tryptophan, is missing, so a read error is likely. It is unclear where the CDR3 begins or ends on the DNA, so no DNA is shown, and the CDR3 is as TCRdb lists it. The V gene is TRBV24-1, the J gene TRBJ1-6; the table's D gene call, TRBD1, was not cross checked with the DNA. The germline CDR1 and CDR2 sequences are KGHDR and SFDVKD. The CDR3 is made up of 17 amino acids, end residues included. Here the CDR3 reads CATSDPGGTYEQYFGPG.

As to this clonotype: At one end, the junction sequence differs from germline, possibly due to a read error. This chain connects TRBV11-3 to TRBJ2-7; the D call may be TRBD1 or TRBD2 (6 bases each). CDR1 and CDR2 from the germline V gene are SGHNT and YENEEA. The CDR3 extends over 15 amino acids. The CDR3 nucleotides are TGCGCCAGCAGCCCTGACACCAGAGGGGGGTACGAGCAGTACTTC. Translating gives CASSPDTRGGYEQYF.